These 7 T cell receptor beta chains came from one sample sequenced in a study of cytomegalovirus exposure and HLA in healthy donors. This PCR relied on a set of 60 Vbeta primers and 13 Jbeta primers. Clones were sequenced by immunoSEQ multiplex PCR, and TCRdb holds only the in-frame ones, with some missing. The sample lists tens of thousands of clones, roughly 78% seen once, with 3.5% to 5.5% in the top ten. Specimen: PBMCs. These receptors came from a man in his forties in good health and CMV-seronegative.

This chain links TRBV28 with TRBJ2-7, with 9 bases aligning to TRBD2. This CDR3 spans 16 amino acids. Unmatched junction bases numbered 11, after V lost 5 bases and J lost 3 bases. Per the germline V gene, CDR1 is MDHEN and CDR2 is SYDVKM. CDR3 amino acids: CASSTLWSGRFYEQYF. In DNA, the CDR3 is TGTGCCAGCAGTACCTTGTGGAGCGGGAGGTTCTACGAGCAGTACTTC.

This clone was counted a few times. The rearrangement joins TRBV7-9 to TRBJ2-5; 7 bases map to TRBD2. The J call may be in error: the DNA end matches TRBJ2-7 better. Germline V lookup: CDR1 SEHNR, CDR2 FQNEAQ (reference sequence). This CDR3 is built from 14 residues. DNA for the CDR3: TGTGCCAGCAGCTTAGGAACGGGAGGAGGCGAGCAGTACTTC. Its translation is CASSLGTGGGEQYF.

The chain uses TRBV7-9 and TRBJ1-1; 7 bases are a match to TRBD1. Germline V CDR1 and CDR2: SEHNR, FQNEAQ (reference sequence). With V trimmed by 1 base and J by 6 bases, 17 bases remained unmatched. This CDR3 contains 18 residues. CDR3 nucleotides: TGTGCCAGCAGCTTAGGAGTAGCAGGGGGGAATGTATTAGCTGAAGCTTTCTTT. As protein: CASSLGVAGGNVLAEAFF.

This chain connects TRBV7-9 to TRBJ2-1, with 13 bases aligning to TRBD2. The CDR3 spans 14 residues. Looked up from germline, CDR1 is SEHNR and CDR2 is FQNEAQ (reference sequence). The ends lost 10 bases at V and 10 bases at J; junction bases unmatched: 10. The CDR3 coding sequence is TGTGCCACTGGGACTAGCGGGACATTGTGGGAGCAGTTCTTC. The encoded protein is CATGTSGTLWEQFF.

This chain links TRBV20-1 with TRBJ2-3; maybe TRBD2 (5 bases). V lost 6 bases, J lost 7 bases, and 11 bases lay in between. The CDR3 has 11 residues. Looked up from germline, CDR1 is DFQATT and CDR2 is SNEGSKA (reference sequence). CDR3 in amino acids: CSAHPSNTQYF. The CDR3 bases are TGCAGTGCCCATCCTAGCAATACGCAGTATTTT.

The chain recombines TRBV7-8 with TRBJ2-1; D is uncertain. Germline V lookup: CDR1 SGHVS, CDR2 FQNEAQ. The V gene lost 3 bases and the J gene lost 9 bases, with 6 bases spanning the gap. The CDR3 length is 11 residues. The CDR3 reads CASSFASEQFF. The CDR3 DNA reads TGTGCCAGCAGCTTCGCTAGTGAGCAGTTCTTC.

This sequence joins TRBV5-4 and TRBJ2-7; possibly TRBD1 for D (5 bases). In germline, CDR1 is SGHNT, CDR2 YYREEE (reference sequence). Trimming stripped 4 bases from V and 4 bases from J, with 12 bases between. The CDR3 extends over 13 amino acids. CDR3 sequence: CASSHDRVYEQYF. The DNA for the CDR3 is TGTGCCAGCAGCCACGACAGAGTTTACGAGCAGTACTTC.